This is a list of T cell receptor beta chains from one sample in a study of long-term antiretroviral therapy in people with HIV. The assay was immunoSEQ multiplex PCR, and TCRdb's table has in-frame clones only and misses some. Of fewer than 25,000 clones in the sample, roughly 86% were seen once. Sequenced here: unsorted PBMCs, sampled roughly 2.5 years after starting antiretroviral therapy. All receptors come from a woman between 45 and 65 years old with HIV. The CDR3 runs from the conserved cysteine through the conserved F or W. A D gene is named only where the DNA matches it firmly. Expanded clones get a size class; other rows say once, few or many, or leave the size out.

size	J	V	D	DNA	CDR3
NA	TRBJ2-3	TRBV6-1	NA	TGTGCCAGCAGTCGGGGCCAGGCGTGGACAGATACGCAGTATTTT	CASSRGQAWTDTQYF
NA	TRBJ2-3	TRBV7-2	TRBD2	TGTGCCAGCAGCTTCACTAGCGGGAGAGGGGGGGATACGCAGTATTTT	CASSFTSGRGGDTQYF
medium-sized	TRBJ2-7	TRBV28	NA	TGTGCCAGCAGTTTGGTGGCTTCCCCAACCGAGCAGTACTTC	CASSLVASPTEQYF
NA	TRBJ1-2	TRBV6-6	NA	TGTGCCAGCAGCGAGGGGGAACCTAACTATGGCTACACCTTC	CASSEGEPNYGYTF
NA	TRBJ2-5	TRBV5-4	NA	TGTGCCAGCAGCTACGATAGGGGGACCCAGTACTTC	CASSYDRGTQYF
NA	TRBJ1-2	TRBV11-2	NA	TGTGCCAGCAGCTTAGCCGGGACGGATTATGGCTACACCTTC	CASSLAGTDYGYTF
NA	TRBJ1-1	TRBV19	TRBD1	TGTGCCAGTACCCCACAGGGGGAGGTTAACACTGAAGCTTTCTTT	CASTPQGEVNTEAFF
NA	TRBJ2-5	TRBV15	NA	TGTGCCACCAGCAGAGATAGGGCAGTCCAAGAGACCCAGTACTTC	CATSRDRAVQETQYF
NA	TRBJ1-1	TRBV5-1	NA	TGCGCCAGCAGCTTGGCGGGGAATATGAACACTGAAGCTTTCTTT	CASSLAGNMNTEAFF
NA	TRBJ1-4	TRBV7-6	NA	TGTGCCAGCAGCTTAGGGGGAGGGCAGGGAGCAACTAATGAAAAACTGTTTTTT	CASSLGGGQGATNEKLFF
NA	TRBJ1-4	TRBV28	TRBD1	TGTGCCAGCAGCTCTGGGACAGCGGCTAATGAAAAACTGTTTTTT	CASSSGTAANEKLFF
NA	TRBJ2-3	TRBV6-1	TRBD1	TGTGCCAGCAGTACGACAGGGGGAAGCACAGATACGCAGTATTTT	CASSTTGGSTDTQYF
NA	TRBJ2-7	TRBV10-3	NA	TGTGCCATCAGGGACCCAGGGGAGCCCATCTCCTACGAGCAGTACTTC	CAIRDPGEPISYEQYF
NA	TRBJ2-7	TRBV5-4	NA	TGTGCCAGCAGCAGCGGGACAGCCTACGAGCAGTACTTC	CASSSGTAYEQYF
few	TRBJ2-7	TRBV5-6	TRBD2	TGTGCCAGCAGCCTGGGACTAGCGGAGCAGTACTTC	CASSLGLAEQYF
NA	TRBJ2-1	TRBV5-1	NA	TGCGCCAGCAGCAGGGGAGCAGTTGAGCAGTTCTTC	CASSRGAVEQFF
NA	TRBJ1-4	TRBV6-5	NA	TGTGCCAGCACCAACAGGGTGACGGATGAAAAACTGTTTTTT	CASTNRVTDEKLFF
NA	TRBJ2-7	TRBV27	TRBD1	TGTGCCAGCAGACTATCCGGACAGGGCGGCTCCTACGAGCAGTACTTC	CASRLSGQGGSYEQYF
NA	TRBJ2-1	TRBV30	NA	TGTGCCTGGAGTGGAGGGATAGGGTCCTACAATGAGCAGTTCTTC	CAWSGGIGSYNEQFF
NA	TRBJ2-1	TRBV5-1	TRBD2	TGCGCCAGCAGTTCCACCGGACTAGGCTCCTACAATGAGCAGTTCTTC	CASSSTGLGSYNEQFF
NA	TRBJ1-3	TRBV28	NA	TGTGCCAGCAGTTCCTCCAGGAACACCATATATTTT	CASSSSRNTIYF
NA	TRBJ2-5	TRBV6-6	TRBD1	TGTGCCAGCACGACAGGGTTGGGAGAGACCCAGTACTTC	CASTTGLGETQYF
few	TRBJ2-7	TRBV19	NA	TGTGCCAGTAGTAGGAGCGGACGTTACGAGCAGTACTTC	CASSRSGRYEQYF
NA	TRBJ2-3	TRBV29-1	NA	TGCAGCGGAACCGGACGGTTCACAGATACGCAGTATTTT	CSGTGRFTDTQYF
NA	TRBJ1-3	TRBV7-8	TRBD1	TGTGCCAGCAGCACACCGGACAGGGGGCCTACTGGAAACACCATATATTTT	CASSTPDRGPTGNTIYF
once	TRBJ2-3	TRBV19	NA	TGTGCCAGTAGTATAGGGGTTCTCAGCACAGATACGCAGTATTTT	CASSIGVLSTDTQYF
NA	TRBJ1-1	TRBV5-1	NA	TGCGCCAGCAGCTTAATCCACCCGTACCAGACGGACAGATTTATAGAAGCTTTCTTT	CASSLIHPYQTDRFIEAFF